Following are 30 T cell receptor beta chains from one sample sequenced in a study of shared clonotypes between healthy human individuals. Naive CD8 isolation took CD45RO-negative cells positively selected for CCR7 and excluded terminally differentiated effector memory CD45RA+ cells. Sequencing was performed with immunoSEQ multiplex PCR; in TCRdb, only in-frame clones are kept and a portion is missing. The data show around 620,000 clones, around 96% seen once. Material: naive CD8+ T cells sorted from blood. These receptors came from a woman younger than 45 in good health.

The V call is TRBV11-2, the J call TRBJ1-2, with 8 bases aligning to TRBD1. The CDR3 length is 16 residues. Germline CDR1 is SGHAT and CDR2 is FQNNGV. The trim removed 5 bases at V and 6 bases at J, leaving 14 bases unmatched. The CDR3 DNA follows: TGTGCCAGCAGCAGCCCCCGGGACAGGACCCTCCATGGCTACACCTTC. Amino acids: CASSSPRDRTLHGYTF.

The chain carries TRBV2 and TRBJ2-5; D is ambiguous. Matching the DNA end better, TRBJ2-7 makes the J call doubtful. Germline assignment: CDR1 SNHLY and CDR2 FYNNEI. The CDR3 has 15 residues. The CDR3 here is CASSEGYGYGYEQYF. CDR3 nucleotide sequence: TGTGCCAGCAGTGAGGGGTACGGGTATGGCTACGAGCAGTACTTC.

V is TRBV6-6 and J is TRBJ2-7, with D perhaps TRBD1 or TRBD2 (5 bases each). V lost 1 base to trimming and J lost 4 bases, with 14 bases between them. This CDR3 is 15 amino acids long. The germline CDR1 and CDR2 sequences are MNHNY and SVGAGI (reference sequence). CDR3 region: CASSYWDPVAYEQYF. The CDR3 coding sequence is TGTGCCAGCAGTTACTGGGACCCCGTAGCGTACGAGCAGTACTTC.

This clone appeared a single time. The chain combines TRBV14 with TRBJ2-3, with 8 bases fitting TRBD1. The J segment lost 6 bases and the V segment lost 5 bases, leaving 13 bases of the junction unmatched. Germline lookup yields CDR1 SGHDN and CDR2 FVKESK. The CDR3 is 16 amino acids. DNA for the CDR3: TGTGCCAGCAGCTTAGTCGGGACAGGTGGACCCGATACGCAGTATTTT. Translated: CASSLVGTGGPDTQYF. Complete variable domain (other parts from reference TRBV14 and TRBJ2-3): EAGVTQFPSHSVIEKGQTVTLRCDPISGHDNLYWYRRVMGKEIKFLLHFVKESKQDESGMPNNRFLAERTGGTYSTLKVQPAELEDSGVYFCASSLVGTGGPDTQYFGPGTRLTVL.

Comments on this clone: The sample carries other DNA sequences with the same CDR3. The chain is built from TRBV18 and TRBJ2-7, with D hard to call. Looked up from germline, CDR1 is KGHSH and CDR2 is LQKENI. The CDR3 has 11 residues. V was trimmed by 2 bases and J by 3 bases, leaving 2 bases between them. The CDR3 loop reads CASSPGYEQYF. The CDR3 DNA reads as TGTGCCAGCTCACCAGGCTACGAGCAGTACTTC.

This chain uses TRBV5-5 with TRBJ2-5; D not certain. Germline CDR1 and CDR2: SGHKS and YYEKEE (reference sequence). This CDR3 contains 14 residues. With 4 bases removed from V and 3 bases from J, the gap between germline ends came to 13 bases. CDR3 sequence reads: CASSQGVGEETQYF. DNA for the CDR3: TGTGCCAGCAGCCAAGGAGTTGGGGAAGAGACCCAGTACTTC.

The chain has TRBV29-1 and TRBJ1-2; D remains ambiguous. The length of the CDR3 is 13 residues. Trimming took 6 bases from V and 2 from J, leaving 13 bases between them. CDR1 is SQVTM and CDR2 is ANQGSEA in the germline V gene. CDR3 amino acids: CSVPDPQNYGYTF. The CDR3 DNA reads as TGCAGCGTCCCAGACCCGCAGAACTATGGCTACACCTTC.

This chain's CDR3 is CASSLEKAIGEQYF. The CDR3 region has the DNA TGTGCCAGCAGCTTGGAAAAAGCGATAGGGGAGCAGTACTTC. The chain combines TRBV5-4 with TRBJ2-7; D ambiguous. The CDR3 contains 14 residues. Trimming removed 0 bases at V and 7 bases at J, with 14 bases between. In germline, CDR1 is SGHNT, CDR2 YYREEE (reference sequence).

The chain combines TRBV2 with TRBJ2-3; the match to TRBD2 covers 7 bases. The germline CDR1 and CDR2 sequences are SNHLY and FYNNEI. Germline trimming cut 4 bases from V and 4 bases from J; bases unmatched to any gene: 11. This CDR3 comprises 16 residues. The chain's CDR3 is CASSGPSGNSADTQYF. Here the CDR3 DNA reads TGTGCCAGCAGTGGGCCGAGCGGGAATTCGGCAGATACGCAGTATTTT. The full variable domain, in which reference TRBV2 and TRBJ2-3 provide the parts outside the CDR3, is EPEVTQTPSHQVTQMGQEVILRCVPISNHLYFYWYRQILGQKVEFLVSFYNNEISEKSEIFDDQFSVERPDGSNFTLKIRSTKLEDSAMYFCASSGPSGNSADTQYFGPGTRLTVL.

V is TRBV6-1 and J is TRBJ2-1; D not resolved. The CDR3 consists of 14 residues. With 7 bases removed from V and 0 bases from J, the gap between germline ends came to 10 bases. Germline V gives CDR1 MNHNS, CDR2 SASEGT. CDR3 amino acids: CASIGWSSYNEQFF. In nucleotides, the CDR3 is TGTGCCAGCATAGGTTGGAGCTCCTACAATGAGCAGTTCTTC.

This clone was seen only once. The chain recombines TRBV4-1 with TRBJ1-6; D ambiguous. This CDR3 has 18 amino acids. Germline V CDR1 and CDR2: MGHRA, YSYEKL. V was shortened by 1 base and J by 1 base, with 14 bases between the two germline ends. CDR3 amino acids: CASSQGILRASYNSPLHF. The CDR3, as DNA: TGCGCCAGCAGCCAAGGAATATTGAGGGCTTCCTATAATTCACCCCTCCACTTT.

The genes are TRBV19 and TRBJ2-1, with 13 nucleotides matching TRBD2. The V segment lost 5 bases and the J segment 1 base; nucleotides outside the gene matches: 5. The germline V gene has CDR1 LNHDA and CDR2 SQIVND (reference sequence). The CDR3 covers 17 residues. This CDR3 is CASSVRTSGSSYNEQFF. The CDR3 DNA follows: TGTGCCAGTAGTGTTCGGACTAGCGGGAGTTCCTACAATGAGCAGTTCTTC.

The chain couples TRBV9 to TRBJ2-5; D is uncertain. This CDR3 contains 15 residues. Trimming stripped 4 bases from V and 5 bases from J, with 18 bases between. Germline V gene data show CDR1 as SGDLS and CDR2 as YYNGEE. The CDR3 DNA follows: TGTGCCAGCAGCCCCAATTCGCCAGCATACGAGACCCAGTACTTC. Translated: CASSPNSPAYETQYF.

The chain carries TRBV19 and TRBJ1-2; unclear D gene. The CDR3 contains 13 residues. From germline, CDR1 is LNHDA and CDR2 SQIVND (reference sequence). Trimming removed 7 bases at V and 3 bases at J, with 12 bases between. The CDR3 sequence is CASKAAADYGYTF. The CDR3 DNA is TGTGCCAGTAAGGCGGCGGCGGACTATGGCTACACCTTC.

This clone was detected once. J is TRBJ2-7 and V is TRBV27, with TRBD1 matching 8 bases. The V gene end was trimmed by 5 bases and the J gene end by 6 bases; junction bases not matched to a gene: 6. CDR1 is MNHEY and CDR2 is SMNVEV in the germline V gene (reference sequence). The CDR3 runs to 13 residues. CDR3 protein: CASSPRTGPEQYF. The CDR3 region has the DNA TGTGCCAGCAGTCCCCGGACAGGGCCCGAGCAGTACTTC.

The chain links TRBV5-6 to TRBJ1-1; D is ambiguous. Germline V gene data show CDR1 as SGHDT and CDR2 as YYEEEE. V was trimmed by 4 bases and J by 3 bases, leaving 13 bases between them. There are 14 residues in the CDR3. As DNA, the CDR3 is TGTGCCAGCAGCCCGGAAGGTTTTGACACTGAAGCTTTCTTT. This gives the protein CASSPEGFDTEAFF. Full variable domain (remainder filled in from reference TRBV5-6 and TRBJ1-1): DAGVTQSPTHLIKTRGQQVTLRCSPKSGHDTVSWYQQALGQGPQFIFQYYEEEERQRGNFPDRFSGHQFPNYSSELNVNALLLGDSALYLCASSPEGFDTEAFFGQGTRLTVV.

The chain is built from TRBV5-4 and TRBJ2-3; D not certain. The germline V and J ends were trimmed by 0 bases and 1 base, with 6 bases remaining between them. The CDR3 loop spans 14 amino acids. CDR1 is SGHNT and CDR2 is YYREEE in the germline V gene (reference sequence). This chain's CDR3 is CASSLGFGTDTQYF. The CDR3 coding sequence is TGTGCCAGCAGCTTGGGTTTCGGCACAGATACGCAGTATTTT.

CDR3 region: CATQTGWGEKLFF. For the CDR3, the DNA is TGTGCCACCCAGACAGGGTGGGGTGAAAAACTGTTTTTT. The V and J genes are TRBV7-9 and TRBJ1-4; TRBD1 matches at 7 bases. The CDR3 extends over 13 amino acids. With 10 bases clipped from V and 7 bases from J, the junction kept 9 bases outside the gene matches. Germline CDR1 is SEHNR and CDR2 is FQNEAQ (reference sequence).

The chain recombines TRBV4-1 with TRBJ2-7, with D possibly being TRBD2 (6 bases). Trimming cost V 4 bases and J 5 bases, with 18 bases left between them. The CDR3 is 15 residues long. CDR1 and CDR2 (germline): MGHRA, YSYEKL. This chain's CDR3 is CASSPGTEGLHEQYF. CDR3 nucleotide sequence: TGCGCCAGCAGCCCGGGGACGGAGGGTCTTCACGAGCAGTACTTC.

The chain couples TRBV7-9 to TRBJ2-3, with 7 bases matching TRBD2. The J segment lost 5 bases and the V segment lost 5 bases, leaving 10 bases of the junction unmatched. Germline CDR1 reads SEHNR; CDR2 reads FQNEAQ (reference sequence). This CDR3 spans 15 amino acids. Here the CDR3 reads CASSPQAGLGDTQYF. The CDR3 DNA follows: TGTGCCAGCAGCCCGCAAGCGGGGTTGGGAGATACGCAGTATTTT. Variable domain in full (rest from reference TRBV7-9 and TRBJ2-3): DTGVSQNPRHKITKRGQNVTFRCDPISEHNRLYWYRQTLGQGPEFLTYFQNEAQLEKSRLLSDRFSAERPKGSFSTLEIQRTEQGDSAMYLCASSPQAGLGDTQYFGPGTRLTVL.

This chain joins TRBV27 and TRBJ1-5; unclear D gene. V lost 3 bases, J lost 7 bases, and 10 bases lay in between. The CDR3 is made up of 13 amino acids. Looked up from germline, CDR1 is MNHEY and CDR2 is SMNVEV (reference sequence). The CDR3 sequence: CASSFSGGQPQHF. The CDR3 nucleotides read TGTGCCAGCAGTTTCTCAGGAGGACAGCCCCAGCATTTT.

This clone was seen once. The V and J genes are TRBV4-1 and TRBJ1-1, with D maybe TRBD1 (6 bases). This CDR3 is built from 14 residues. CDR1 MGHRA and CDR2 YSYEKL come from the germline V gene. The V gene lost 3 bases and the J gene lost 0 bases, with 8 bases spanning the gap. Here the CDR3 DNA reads TGCGCCAGCAGCCACAGGGGTATGAACACTGAAGCTTTCTTT. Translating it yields CASSHRGMNTEAFF.

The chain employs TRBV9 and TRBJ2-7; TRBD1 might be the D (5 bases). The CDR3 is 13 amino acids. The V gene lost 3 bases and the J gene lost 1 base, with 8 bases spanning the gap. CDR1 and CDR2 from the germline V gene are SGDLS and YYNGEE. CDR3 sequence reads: CASSADTSYEQYF. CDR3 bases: TGTGCCAGCAGCGCGGACACGTCCTACGAGCAGTACTTC.

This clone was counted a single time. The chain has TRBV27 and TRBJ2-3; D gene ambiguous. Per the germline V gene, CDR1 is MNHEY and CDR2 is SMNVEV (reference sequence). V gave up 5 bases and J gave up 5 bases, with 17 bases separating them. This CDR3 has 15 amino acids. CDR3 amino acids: CASSPTDLVVDTQYF. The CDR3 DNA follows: TGTGCCAGCAGTCCTACGGACCTGGTTGTAGATACGCAGTATTTT.

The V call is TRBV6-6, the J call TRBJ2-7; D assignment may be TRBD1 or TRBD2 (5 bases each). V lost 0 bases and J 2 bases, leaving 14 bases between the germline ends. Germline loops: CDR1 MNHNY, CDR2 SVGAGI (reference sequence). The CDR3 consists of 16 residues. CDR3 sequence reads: CASSYSIGAEAYEQYF. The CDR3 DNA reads TGTGCCAGCAGTTACTCGATCGGGGCCGAGGCCTACGAGCAGTACTTC.

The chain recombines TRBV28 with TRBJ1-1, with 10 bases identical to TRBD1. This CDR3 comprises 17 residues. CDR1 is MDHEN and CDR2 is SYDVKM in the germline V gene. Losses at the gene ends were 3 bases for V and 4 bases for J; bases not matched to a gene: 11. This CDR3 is CASSFGDRGPWSTEAFF. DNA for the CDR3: TGTGCCAGCAGTTTTGGAGACAGGGGGCCCTGGAGCACTGAAGCTTTCTTT.

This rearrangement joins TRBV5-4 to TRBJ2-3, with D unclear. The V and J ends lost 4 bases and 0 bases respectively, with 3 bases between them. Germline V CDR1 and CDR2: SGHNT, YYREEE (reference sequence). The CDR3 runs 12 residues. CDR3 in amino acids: CASSVSTDTQYF. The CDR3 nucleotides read TGTGCCAGCAGCGTCAGCACAGATACGCAGTATTTT.

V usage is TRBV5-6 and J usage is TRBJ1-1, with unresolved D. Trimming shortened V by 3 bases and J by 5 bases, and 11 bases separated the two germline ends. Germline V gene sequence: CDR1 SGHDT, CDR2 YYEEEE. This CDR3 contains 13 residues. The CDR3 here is CASSWGGSTEAFF. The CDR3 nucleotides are TGTGCCAGCAGCTGGGGAGGCTCTACTGAAGCTTTCTTT.

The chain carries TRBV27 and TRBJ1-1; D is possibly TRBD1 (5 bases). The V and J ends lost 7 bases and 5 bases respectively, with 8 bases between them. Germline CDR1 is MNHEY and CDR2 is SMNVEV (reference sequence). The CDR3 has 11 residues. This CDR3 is CASMRGTEAFF. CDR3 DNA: TGTGCCAGCATGCGGGGGACTGAAGCTTTCTTT.

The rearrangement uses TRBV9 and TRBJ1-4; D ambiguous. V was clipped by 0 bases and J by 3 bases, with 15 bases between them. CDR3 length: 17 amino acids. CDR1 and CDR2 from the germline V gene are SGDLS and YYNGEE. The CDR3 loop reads CASSVGFVAGANEKLFF. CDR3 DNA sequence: TGTGCCAGCAGCGTAGGATTTGTGGCTGGGGCTAATGAAAAACTGTTTTTT.